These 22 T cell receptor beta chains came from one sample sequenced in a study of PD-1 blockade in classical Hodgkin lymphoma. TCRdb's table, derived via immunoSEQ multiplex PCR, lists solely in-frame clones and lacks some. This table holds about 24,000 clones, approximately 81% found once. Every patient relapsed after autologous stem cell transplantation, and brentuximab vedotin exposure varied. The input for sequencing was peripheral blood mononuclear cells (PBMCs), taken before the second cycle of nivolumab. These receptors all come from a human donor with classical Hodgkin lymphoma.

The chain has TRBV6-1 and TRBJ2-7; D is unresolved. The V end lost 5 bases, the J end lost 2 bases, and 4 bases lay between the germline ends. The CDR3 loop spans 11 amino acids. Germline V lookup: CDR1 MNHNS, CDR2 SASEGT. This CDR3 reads CASSQTYEQYF. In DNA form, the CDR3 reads TGTGCCAGCAGTCAGACCTACGAGCAGTACTTC.

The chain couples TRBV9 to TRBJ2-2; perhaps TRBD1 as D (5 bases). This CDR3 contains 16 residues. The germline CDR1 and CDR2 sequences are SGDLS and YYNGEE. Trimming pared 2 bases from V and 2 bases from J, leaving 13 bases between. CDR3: CASSVRAGINTGELFF. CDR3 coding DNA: TGTGCCAGCAGCGTTCGAGCAGGGATAAACACCGGGGAGCTGTTTTTT.

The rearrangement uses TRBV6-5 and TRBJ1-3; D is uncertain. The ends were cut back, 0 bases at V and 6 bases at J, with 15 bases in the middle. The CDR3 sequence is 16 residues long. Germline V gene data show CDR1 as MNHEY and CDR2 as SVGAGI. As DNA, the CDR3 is TGTGCCAGCAGTTACTCGTTGTGGGCAGCAAAAAACACCATATATTTT. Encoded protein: CASSYSLWAAKNTIYF.

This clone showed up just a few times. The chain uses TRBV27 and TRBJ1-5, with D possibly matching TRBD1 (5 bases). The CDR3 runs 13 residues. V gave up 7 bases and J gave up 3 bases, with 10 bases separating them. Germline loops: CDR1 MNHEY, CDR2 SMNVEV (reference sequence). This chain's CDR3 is CASTGGLNQPQHF. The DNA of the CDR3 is TGTGCCAGCACCGGGGGACTCAATCAGCCCCAGCATTTT.

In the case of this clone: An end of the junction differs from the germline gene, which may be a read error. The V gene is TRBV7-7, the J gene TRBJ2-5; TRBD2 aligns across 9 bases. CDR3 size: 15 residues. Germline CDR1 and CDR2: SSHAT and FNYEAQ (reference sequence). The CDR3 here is CASSLGGGDQETQYF. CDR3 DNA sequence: TGTGCTAGCAGCTTAGGCGGGGGGGACCAAGAGACCCAGTACTTC.

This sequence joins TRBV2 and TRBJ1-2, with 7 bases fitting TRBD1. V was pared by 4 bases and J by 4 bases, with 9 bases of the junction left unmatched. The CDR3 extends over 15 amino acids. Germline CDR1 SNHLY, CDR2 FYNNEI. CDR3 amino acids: CASSVGRGYGYGYTF. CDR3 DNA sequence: TGTGCCAGCAGTGTGGGCAGGGGGTATGGCTATGGCTACACCTTC.

The CDR3 here is CASSGARGRVDGYTF. The CDR3 nucleotides read TGTGCCAGCAGCGGAGCCAGGGGGCGCGTGGATGGCTACACCTTC. The chain recombines TRBV9 with TRBJ1-2; 8 nucleotides agree with TRBD1. This CDR3 contains 15 residues. With 3 bases clipped from V and 6 bases from J, the junction kept 10 bases outside the gene matches. Germline V CDR1 and CDR2: SGDLS, YYNGEE. Looking up the rest from reference TRBV9 and TRBJ1-2 gives the full variable domain: DSGVTQTPKHLITATGQRVTLRCSPRSGDLSVYWYQQSLDQGLQFLIQYYNGEERAKGNILERFSAQQFPDLHSELNLSSLELGDSALYFCASSGARGRVDGYTFGSGTRLTVV.

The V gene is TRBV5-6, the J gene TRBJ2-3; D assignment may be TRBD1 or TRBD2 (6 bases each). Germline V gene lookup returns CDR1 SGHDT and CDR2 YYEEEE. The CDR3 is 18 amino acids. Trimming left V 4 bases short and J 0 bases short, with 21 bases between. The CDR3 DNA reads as TGTGCCAGCAGCCCGGGCTGGGGGGCGAGAACCAGCACAGATACGCAGTATTTT. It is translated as CASSPGWGARTSTDTQYF.

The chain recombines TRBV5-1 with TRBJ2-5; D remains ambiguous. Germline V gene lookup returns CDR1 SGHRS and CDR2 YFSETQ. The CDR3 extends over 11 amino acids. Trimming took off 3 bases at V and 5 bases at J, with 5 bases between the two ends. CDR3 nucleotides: TGCGCCAGCAGCTCCGGTGAGACCCAGTACTTC. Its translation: CASSSGETQYF.

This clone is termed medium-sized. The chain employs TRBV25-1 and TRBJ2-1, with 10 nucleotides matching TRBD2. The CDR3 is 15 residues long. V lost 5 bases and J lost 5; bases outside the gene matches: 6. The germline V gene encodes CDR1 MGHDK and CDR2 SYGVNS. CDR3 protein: CASSPQAGGHNEQFF. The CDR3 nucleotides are TGTGCCAGCAGTCCACAAGCGGGGGGGCACAATGAGCAGTTCTTC.

CDR3 sequence: CASSEQATNEKLFF. Here the CDR3 DNA reads TGTGCCAGCAGCGAACAGGCAACTAATGAAAAACTGTTTTTT. The chain combines TRBV9 with TRBJ1-4; the D gene is possibly TRBD1 (5 bases). The CDR3 spans 14 residues. Germline V lookup: CDR1 SGDLS, CDR2 YYNGEE. V lost 3 bases, J lost 0 bases, and 6 bases lay in between.

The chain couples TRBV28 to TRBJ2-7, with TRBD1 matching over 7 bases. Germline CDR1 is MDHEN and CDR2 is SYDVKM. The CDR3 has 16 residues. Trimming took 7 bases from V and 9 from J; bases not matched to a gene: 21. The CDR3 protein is CASTPFRDSDLRGQYF. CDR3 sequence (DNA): TGTGCCAGCACCCCATTCAGGGACAGCGACCTACGAGGGCAGTACTTC.

The CDR3 loop is CASSAPGRAGGPWSLSTDTQYF. For the CDR3, the DNA is TGTGCCAGCAGCGCACCCGGCCGGGCGGGGGGGCCTTGGTCGCTGAGCACAGATACGCAGTATTTT. The rearrangement uses TRBV7-8 and TRBJ2-3; 9 positions match TRBD2. The CDR3 has 22 residues. Trimming at V came to 5 bases and at J to 0 bases, leaving 24 bases not matched to a gene. Germline assignment: CDR1 SGHVS and CDR2 FQNEAQ.

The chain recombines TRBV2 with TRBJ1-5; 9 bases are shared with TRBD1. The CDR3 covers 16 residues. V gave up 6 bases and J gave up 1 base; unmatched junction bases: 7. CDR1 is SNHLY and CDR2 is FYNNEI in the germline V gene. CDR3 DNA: TGTGCCAGCAGACCCCACAGGGGGCGAAGCAATCAGCCCCAGCATTTT. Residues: CASRPHRGRSNQPQHF.

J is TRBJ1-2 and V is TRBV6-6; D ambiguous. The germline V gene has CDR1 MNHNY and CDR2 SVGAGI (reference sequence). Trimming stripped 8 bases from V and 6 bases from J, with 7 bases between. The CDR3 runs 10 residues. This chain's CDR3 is CASHKDGYTF. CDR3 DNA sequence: TGTGCCAGCCACAAAGATGGCTACACCTTC.

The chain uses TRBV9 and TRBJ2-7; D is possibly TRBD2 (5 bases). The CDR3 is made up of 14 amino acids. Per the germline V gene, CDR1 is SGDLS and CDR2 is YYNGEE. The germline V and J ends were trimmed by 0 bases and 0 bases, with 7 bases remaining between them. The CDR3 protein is CASSVGEFSYEQYF. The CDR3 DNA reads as TGTGCCAGCAGCGTAGGGGAGTTCTCCTACGAGCAGTACTTC.

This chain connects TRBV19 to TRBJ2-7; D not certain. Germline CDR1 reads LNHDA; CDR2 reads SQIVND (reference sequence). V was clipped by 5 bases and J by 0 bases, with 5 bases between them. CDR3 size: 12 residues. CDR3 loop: CASSRVSYEQYF. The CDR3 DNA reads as TGTGCCAGTAGTCGCGTCTCCTACGAGCAGTACTTC.

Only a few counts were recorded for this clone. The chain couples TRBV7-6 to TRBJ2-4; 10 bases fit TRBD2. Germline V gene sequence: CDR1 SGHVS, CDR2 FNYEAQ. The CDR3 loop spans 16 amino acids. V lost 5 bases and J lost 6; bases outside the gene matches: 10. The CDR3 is CASSPRGAGGSNIQYF. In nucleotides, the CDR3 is TGTGCCAGCAGCCCTCGGGGAGCGGGGGGGTCAAACATTCAGTACTTC.

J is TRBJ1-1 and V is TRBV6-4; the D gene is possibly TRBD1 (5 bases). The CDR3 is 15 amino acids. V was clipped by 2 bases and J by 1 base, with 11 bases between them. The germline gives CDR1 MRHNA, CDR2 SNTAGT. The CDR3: CASSDPLGENTEAFF. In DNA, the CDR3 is TGTGCCAGCAGTGACCCCTTGGGGGAGAACACTGAAGCTTTCTTT.

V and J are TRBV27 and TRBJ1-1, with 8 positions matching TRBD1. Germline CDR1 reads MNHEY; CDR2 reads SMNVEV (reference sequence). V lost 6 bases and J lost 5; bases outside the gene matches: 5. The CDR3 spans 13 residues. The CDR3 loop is CASSQGASTEAFF. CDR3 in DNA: TGTGCCAGCAGCCAGGGGGCAAGTACTGAAGCTTTCTTT.

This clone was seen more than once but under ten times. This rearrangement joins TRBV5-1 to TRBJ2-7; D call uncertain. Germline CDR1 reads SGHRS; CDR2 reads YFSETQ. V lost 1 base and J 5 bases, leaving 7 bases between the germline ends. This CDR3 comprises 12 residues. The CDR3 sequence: CASSLQGNEQYF. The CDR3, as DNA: TGCGCCAGCAGCTTGCAAGGGAACGAGCAGTACTTC.

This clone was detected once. The CDR3 bases are TGTGCCAGCAGCTTTTCCGGCAGAAGGCAGTATAGCAATCAGCCCCAGCATTTT. This sequence encodes CASSFSGRRQYSNQPQHF. The chain recombines TRBV5-6 with TRBJ1-5; D ambiguous. There are 18 residues in the CDR3. Looked up from germline, CDR1 is SGHDT and CDR2 is YYEEEE. Trimming stripped 2 bases from V and 0 bases from J, with 18 bases between. Full variable domain (remainder filled in from reference TRBV5-6 and TRBJ1-5): DAGVTQSPTHLIKTRGQQVTLRCSPKSGHDTVSWYQQALGQGPQFIFQYYEEEERQRGNFPDRFSGHQFPNYSSELNVNALLLGDSALYLCASSFSGRRQYSNQPQHFGDGTRLSIL.